The 8 T cell receptor beta chains in this list originate from one sample, sequenced in a study of blood T cell repertoires in COVID-19. Only in-frame clones appear in the TCRdb table, and some are missing; sequencing was by immunoSEQ multiplex PCR. This sample has some 56,000 clones, with about 84% found just once. The sample consisted of peripheral blood. These receptors all come from a woman of 80 years or more with acute or convalescent COVID-19.

The CDR3 DNA is TGCAGCGCAGGGACTAGCAGTAACACCGGGGAGCTGTTTTTT. It specifies CSAGTSSNTGELFF. This sequence joins TRBV29-1 and TRBJ2-2, with 9 positions matching TRBD2. The CDR3 covers 14 residues. Trimming at V came to 7 bases and at J to 2 bases, leaving 5 bases not matched to a gene. The V gene's germline CDR1 is SQVTM and CDR2 ANQGSEA.

At least ten counts were recorded for this clone. The rearrangement uses TRBV10-3 and TRBJ1-1; 7 bases match TRBD1. Germline CDR1 is ENHRY and CDR2 is SYGVKD. The V segment lost 5 bases and the J segment 3 bases; nucleotides outside the gene matches: 6. There are 14 residues in the CDR3. CDR3 in amino acids: CAISTTGTDTEAFF. CDR3 coding DNA: TGTGCCATCAGTACGACAGGGACGGACACTGAAGCTTTCTTT.

The chain combines TRBV6-5 with TRBJ1-1; weak D call: TRBD1 (5 bases). Looked up from germline, CDR1 is MNHEY and CDR2 is SVGAGI. The CDR3 is 13 residues long. The ends were cut back, 4 bases at V and 1 base at J, with 7 bases in the middle. The CDR3: CASSSGQNTEAFF. CDR3 DNA: TGTGCCAGCAGTTCTGGACAGAACACTGAAGCTTTCTTT.

The CDR3 is CSASGDTFNQPQHF. The DNA of the CDR3 is TGCAGTGCTAGTGGAGACACCTTCAATCAGCCCCAGCATTTT. V usage is TRBV20-1 and J usage is TRBJ1-5, with D hard to call. The germline gives CDR1 DFQATT, CDR2 SNEGSKA (reference sequence). V was shortened by 3 bases and J by 3 bases, with 12 bases between the two germline ends. The CDR3 length is 14 residues.

V and J are TRBV29-1 and TRBJ1-3; 7 bases map to TRBD1. Trimming at V came to 5 bases and at J to 4 bases, leaving 8 bases not matched to a gene. The CDR3 covers 14 residues. The germline V gene has CDR1 SQVTM and CDR2 ANQGSEA. Here the CDR3 reads CSVKEGAGGNTIYF. As DNA, the CDR3 is TGCAGCGTTAAGGAGGGGGCTGGGGGAAACACCATATATTTT. Combining the CDR3 with reference TRBV29-1 and TRBJ1-3 gives the whole variable domain SAVISQKPSRDICQRGTSLTIQCQVDSQVTMMFWYRQQPGQSLTLIATANQGSEATYESGFVIDKFPISRPNLTFSTLTVSNMSPEDSSIYLCSVKEGAGGNTIYFGEGSWLTVV.

The chain employs TRBV2 and TRBJ1-3; D is possibly TRBD1 (6 bases). The CDR3 spans 15 residues. V lost 8 bases, J lost 0 bases, and 14 bases lay in between. In germline, CDR1 is SNHLY, CDR2 FYNNEI. In nucleotides, the CDR3 is TGTGCCAGCTCTAACAGGGAAAGCTCTGGAAACACCATATATTTT. The encoded protein is CASSNRESSGNTIYF.

The chain recombines TRBV28 with TRBJ2-4; TRBD2 agrees at 10 bases. V was clipped by 6 bases and J by 4 bases; unmatched bases: 6. Looked up from germline, CDR1 is MDHEN and CDR2 is SYDVKM. This CDR3 has 15 amino acids. The CDR3 DNA reads as TGTGCCAGCAGCATAGCGGGGGGCCGTAAAAACATTCAGTACTTC. This translates into CASSIAGGRKNIQYF.

The V and J genes are TRBV3-1 (or the pseudogene TRBV3-2) and TRBJ2-7; 8 bases line up with TRBD1. CDR1 is LGHDT, CDR2 YNNKEL, per germline (reference sequence). The CDR3 covers 18 residues. The ends lost 4 bases at V and 2 bases at J; junction bases unmatched: 16. The CDR3 sequence is CASSLTNSRRDRPYEQYF. In nucleotides, the CDR3 is TGTGCCAGCAGCCTCACGAACTCCCGGCGGGACAGGCCCTACGAGCAGTACTTC.